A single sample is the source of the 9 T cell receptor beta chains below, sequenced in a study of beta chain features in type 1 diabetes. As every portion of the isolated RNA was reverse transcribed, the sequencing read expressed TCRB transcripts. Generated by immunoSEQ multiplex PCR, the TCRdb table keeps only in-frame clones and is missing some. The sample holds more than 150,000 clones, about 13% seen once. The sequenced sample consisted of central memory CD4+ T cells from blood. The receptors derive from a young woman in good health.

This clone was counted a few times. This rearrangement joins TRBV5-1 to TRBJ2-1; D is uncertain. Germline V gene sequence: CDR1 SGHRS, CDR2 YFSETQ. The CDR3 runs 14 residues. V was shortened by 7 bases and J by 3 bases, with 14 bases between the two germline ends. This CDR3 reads CASVNERSYNEQFF. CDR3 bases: TGCGCCAGCGTAAACGAAAGGAGCTACAATGAGCAGTTCTTC.

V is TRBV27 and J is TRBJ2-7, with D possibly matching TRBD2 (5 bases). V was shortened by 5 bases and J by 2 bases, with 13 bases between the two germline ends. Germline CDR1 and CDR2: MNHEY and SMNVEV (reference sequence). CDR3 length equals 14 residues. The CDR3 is CASSPSRVAYEQYF. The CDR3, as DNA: TGTGCCAGCAGTCCCTCGAGGGTTGCCTACGAGCAGTACTTC.

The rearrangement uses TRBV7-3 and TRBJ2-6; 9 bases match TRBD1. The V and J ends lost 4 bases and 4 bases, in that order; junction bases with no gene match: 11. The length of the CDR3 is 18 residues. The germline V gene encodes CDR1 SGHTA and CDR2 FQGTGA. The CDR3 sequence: CASSSLRDRALGANVLTF. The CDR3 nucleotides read TGTGCCAGCAGCTCACTCCGGGACAGGGCCCTCGGGGCCAACGTCCTGACTTTC.

CDR3 residues: CAAGQALYEQYF. The CDR3 nucleotides read TGTGCGGCGGGACAGGCACTCTACGAGCAGTACTTC. This sequence joins TRBV18 and TRBJ2-7; 8 nucleotides match TRBD1. Germline-derived CDR1 and CDR2 are KGHSH and LQKENI. The CDR3 extends over 12 amino acids. The full variable domain, rest sourced from reference TRBV18 and TRBJ2-7, is NAGVMQNPRHLVRRRGQEARLRCSPMKGHSHVYWYRQLPEEGLKFMVYLQKENIIDESGMPKERFSAEFPKEGPSILRIQQVVRGDSAAYFCAAGQALYEQYFGPGTRLTVT.

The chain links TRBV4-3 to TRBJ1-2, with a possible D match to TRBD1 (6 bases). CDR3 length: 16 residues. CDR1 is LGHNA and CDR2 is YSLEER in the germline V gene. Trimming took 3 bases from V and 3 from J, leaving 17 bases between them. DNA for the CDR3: TGCGCCAGCAGCCATAAGGGCGGGGGGCACGACTATGGCTACACCTTC. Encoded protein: CASSHKGGGHDYGYTF.

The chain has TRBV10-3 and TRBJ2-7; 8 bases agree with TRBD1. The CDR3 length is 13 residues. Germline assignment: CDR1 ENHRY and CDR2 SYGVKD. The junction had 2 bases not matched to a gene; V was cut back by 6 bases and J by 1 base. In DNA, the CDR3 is TGTGCCATCAGCAGGGGGCGATCCTACGAGCAGTACTTC. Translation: CAISRGRSYEQYF.

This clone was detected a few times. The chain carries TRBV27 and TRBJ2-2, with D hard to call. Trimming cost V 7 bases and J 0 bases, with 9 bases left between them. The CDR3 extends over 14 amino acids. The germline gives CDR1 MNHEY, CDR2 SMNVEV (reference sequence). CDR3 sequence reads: CASNTPTNTGELFF. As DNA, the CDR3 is TGTGCCAGCAATACACCAACGAACACCGGGGAGCTGTTTTTT.

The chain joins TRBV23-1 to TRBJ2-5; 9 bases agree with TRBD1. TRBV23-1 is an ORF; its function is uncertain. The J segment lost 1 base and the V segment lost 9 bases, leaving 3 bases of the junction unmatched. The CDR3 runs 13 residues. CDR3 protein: CARKQGAQETQYF. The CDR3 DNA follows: TGCGCCAGAAAACAGGGGGCCCAAGAGACCCAGTACTTC.

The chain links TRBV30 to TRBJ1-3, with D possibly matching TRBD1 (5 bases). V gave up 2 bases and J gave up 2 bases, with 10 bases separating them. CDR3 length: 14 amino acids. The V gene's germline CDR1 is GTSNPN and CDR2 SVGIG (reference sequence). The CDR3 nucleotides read TGTGCCTGGAGTCCATGGACACCTGGAAACACCATATATTTT. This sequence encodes CAWSPWTPGNTIYF.